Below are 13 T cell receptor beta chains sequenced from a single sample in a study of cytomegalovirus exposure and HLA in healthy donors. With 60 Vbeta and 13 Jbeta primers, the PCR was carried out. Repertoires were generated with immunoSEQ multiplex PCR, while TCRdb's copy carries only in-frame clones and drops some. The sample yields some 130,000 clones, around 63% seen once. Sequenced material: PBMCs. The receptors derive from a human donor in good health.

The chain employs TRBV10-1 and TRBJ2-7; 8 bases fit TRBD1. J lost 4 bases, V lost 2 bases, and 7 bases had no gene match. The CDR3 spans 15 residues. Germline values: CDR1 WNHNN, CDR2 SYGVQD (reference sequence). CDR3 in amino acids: CASSEGRTGPYEQYF. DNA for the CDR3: TGCGCCAGCAGTGAGGGGCGGACAGGGCCGTACGAGCAGTACTTC.

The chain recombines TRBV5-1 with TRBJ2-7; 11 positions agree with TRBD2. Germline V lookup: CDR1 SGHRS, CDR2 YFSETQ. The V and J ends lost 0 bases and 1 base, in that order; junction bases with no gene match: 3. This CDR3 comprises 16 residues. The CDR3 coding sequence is TGCGCCAGCAGCTTGGATCCTAGCGGGGGGTCCTACGAGCAGTACTTC. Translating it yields CASSLDPSGGSYEQYF.

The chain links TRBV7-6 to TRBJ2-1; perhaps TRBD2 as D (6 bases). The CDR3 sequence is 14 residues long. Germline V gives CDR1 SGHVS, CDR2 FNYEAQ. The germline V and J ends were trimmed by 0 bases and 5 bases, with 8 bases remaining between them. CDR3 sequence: CASSLAGLDNEQFF. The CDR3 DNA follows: TGTGCCAGCAGCTTAGCGGGACTGGACAATGAGCAGTTCTTC.

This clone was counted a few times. In DNA, the CDR3 is TGTGCCAGCAGTGAATTGGGGACTAGCGGAGGGGATACGCAGTATTTT. It codes for CASSELGTSGGDTQYF. V and J are TRBV6-1 and TRBJ2-3; TRBD2 aligns across 11 bases. The CDR3 is made up of 16 amino acids. Trimming cost V 2 bases and J 6 bases; bases outside gene matches: 7. The germline CDR1 and CDR2 sequences are MNHNS and SASEGT.

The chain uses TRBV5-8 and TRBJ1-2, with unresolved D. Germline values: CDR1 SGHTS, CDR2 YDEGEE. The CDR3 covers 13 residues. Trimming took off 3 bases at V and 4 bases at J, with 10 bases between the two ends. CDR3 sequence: CASSSKAGYGYTF. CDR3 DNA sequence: TGTGCCAGCAGCTCCAAGGCGGGCTATGGCTACACCTTC.

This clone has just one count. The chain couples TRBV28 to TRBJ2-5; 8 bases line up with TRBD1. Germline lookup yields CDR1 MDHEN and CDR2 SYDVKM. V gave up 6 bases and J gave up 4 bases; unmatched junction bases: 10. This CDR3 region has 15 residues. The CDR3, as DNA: TGTGCCAGCAGACCACCTCAGGGGGCGGCAGAGACCCAGTACTTC. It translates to CASRPPQGAAETQYF.

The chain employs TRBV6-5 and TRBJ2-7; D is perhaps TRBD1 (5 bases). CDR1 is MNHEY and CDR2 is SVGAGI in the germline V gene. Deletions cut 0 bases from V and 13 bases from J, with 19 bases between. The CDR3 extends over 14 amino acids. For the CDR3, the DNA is TGTGCCAGCAGTTACTCCTCGCCGTCTGGGGCACAATACTTC. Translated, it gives CASSYSSPSGAQYF.

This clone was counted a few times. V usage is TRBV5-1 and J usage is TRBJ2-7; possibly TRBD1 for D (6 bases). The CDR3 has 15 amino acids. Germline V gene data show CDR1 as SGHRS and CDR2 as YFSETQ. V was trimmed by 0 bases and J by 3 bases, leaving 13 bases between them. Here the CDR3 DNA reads TGCGCCAGCAGCTTGGAACAGGGCAGTTTCTACGAGCAGTACTTC. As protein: CASSLEQGSFYEQYF.

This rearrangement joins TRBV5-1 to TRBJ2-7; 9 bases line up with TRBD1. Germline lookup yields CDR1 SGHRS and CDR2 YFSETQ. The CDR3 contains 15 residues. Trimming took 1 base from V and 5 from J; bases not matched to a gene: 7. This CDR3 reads CASSLFRDRVHEQYF. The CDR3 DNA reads TGCGCCAGCAGCTTGTTCCGGGACAGGGTACACGAGCAGTACTTC.

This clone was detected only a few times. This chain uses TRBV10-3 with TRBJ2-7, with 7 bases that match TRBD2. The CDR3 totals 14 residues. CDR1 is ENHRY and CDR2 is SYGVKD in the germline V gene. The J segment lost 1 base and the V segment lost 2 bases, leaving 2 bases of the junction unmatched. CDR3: CAISEPAGSYEQYF. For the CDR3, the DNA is TGTGCCATCAGTGAGCCAGCGGGGTCCTACGAGCAGTACTTC.

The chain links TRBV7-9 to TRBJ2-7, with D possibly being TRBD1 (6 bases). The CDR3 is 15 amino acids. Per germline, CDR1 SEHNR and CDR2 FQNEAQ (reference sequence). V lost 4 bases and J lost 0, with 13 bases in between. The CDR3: CASSSSGTLSYEQYF. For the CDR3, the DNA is TGTGCCAGCAGCTCCTCCGGGACACTCTCCTACGAGCAGTACTTC.

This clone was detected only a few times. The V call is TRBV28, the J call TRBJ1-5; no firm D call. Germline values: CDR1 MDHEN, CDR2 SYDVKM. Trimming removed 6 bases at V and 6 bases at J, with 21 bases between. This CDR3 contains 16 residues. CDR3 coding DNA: TGTGCCAGCAGCCTCGTTCGGAGGGTACGAGCTCAGCCCCAGCATTTT. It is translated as CASSLVRRVRAQPQHF.

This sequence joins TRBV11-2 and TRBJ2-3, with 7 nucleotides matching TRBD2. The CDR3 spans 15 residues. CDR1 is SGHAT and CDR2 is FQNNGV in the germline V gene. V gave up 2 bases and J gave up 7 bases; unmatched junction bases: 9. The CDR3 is CASSLTAGVGNTQYF. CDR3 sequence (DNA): TGTGCCAGCAGCTTAACTGCGGGAGTCGGAAATACGCAGTATTTT.